This entry features one T cell receptor (beta chain) sequence. Its antigen is not identified. The data derive from a study of cytomegalovirus exposure and HLA in healthy donors. Primers: 60 Vbeta forward and 13 Jbeta reverse. Clones were sequenced by immunoSEQ multiplex PCR, and TCRdb holds only the in-frame ones, with some missing. The sample carries under 130,000 clones, around 70% recorded once. V was clipped by 6 bases and J by 4 bases; unmatched bases: 8. Germline-derived CDR1 and CDR2 are MDHEN and SYDVKM. This CDR3 contains 14 residues. Study observations and caveats: Under in vitro conditions, three CMV-associated chains were confirmed as specific for CMV antigens. A later analysis linked around 17,000 TCR beta sequences to HLA alleles at 0.05 false discovery rate.

The receptor was derived from a man in his thirties or forties in good health and CMV-seronegative. The rearrangement uses TRBV28 and TRBJ2-5; 7 positions match TRBD1. The sequenced sample consisted of PBMCs. The DNA of the CDR3 is TGTGCCAGCAGCTATCAGGGGGTTCCAGAGACCCAGTACTTC. Amino acids: CASSYQGVPETQYF.